The T cell receptor (beta chain) under discussion was sequenced for a study of early T cells in non-severe SARS-CoV-2 infection. This clonotype was recorded at least ten times. One entry per CDR3 protein results from TCRdb running MiXCR on the 5' RACE reads. The sample records under 70,000 distinct CDR3 sequences, 5% to 6.5% being singletons. From germline, CDR1 is SQVTM and CDR2 ANQGSEA. The CDR3 length is 14 residues. V was clipped by 5 bases and J by 6 bases, with 17 bases between them. Source: whole blood, taken at baseline. This chain links TRBV29-1 with TRBJ1-5; no definite D call. The origin of this receptor is an adult who was a healthcare worker with PCR-confirmed SARS-CoV-2 infection or an uninfected control (not recorded which). As DNA, the CDR3 is TGCAGCGTTTCTCAGGCGGCGGAAGGTCAGCCCCAGCATTTT. Translating it yields CSVSQAAEGQPQHF.